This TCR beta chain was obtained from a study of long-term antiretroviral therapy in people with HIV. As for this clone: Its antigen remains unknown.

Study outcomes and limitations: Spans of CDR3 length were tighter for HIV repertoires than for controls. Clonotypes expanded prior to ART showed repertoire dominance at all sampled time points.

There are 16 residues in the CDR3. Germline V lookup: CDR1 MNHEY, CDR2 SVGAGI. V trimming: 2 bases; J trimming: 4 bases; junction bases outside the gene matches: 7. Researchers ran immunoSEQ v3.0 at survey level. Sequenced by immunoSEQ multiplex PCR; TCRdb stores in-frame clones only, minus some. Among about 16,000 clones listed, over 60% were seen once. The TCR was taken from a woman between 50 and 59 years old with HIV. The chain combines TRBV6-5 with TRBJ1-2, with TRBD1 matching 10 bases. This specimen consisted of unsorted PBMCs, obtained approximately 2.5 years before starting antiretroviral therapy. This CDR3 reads CASSYRRDRGSYGYTF. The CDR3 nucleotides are TGTGCCAGCAGTTACCGCCGGGACAGGGGCTCCTATGGCTACACCTTC.